These 10 T cell receptor beta chains were all obtained from the same sample, sequenced in a study of blood T cell repertoires in COVID-19. Assay used: immunoSEQ multiplex PCR; TCRdb lists only in-frame clones, some missing. The sample holds roughly 120,000 clones, roughly 80% seen once. The source material was peripheral blood. Receptors originate from a woman in her thirties or forties with acute or convalescent COVID-19.

This chain joins TRBV2 and TRBJ1-1; D is ambiguous. CDR1 and CDR2 (germline): SNHLY, FYNNEI. V lost 5 bases and J lost 0, with 7 bases in between. The CDR3 consists of 13 residues. The CDR3 DNA reads TGTGCCAGCAGTAACACAGTGAACACTGAAGCTTTCTTT. This codes for CASSNTVNTEAFF. Full variable domain (missing parts from reference TRBV2 and TRBJ1-1): EPEVTQTPSHQVTQMGQEVILRCVPISNHLYFYWYRQILGQKVEFLVSFYNNEISEKSEIFDDQFSVERPDGSNFTLKIRSTKLEDSAMYFCASSNTVNTEAFFGQGTRLTVV.

The rearrangement links TRBV6-5 to TRBJ1-2; D ambiguous. Trimming cost V 8 bases and J 5 bases, with 15 bases left between them. The CDR3 is made up of 13 amino acids. From germline, CDR1 is MNHEY and CDR2 SVGAGI. The CDR3: CASRPAGLYGYTF. The CDR3 nucleotides are TGTGCCAGCCGGCCTGCGGGCCTTTATGGCTACACCTTC.

The chain joins TRBV4-1 to TRBJ1-5; 9 bases align to TRBD1. This CDR3 contains 17 residues. Germline CDR1 is MGHRA and CDR2 is YSYEKL. The V and J ends lost 0 bases and 5 bases, in that order; junction bases with no gene match: 8. The CDR3 loop is CASSQDPTGGLDQPQHF. CDR3 nucleotide sequence: TGCGCCAGCAGCCAAGATCCCACAGGGGGCCTAGATCAGCCCCAGCATTTT.

In this sample, this clone turned up once. The chain combines TRBV7-2 with TRBJ1-1; TRBD1 matches at 7 bases. Trimming at V came to 4 bases and at J to 2 bases, leaving 4 bases not matched to a gene. This CDR3 is built from 14 residues. From germline, CDR1 is SGHTA and CDR2 FQGNSA. The CDR3 protein is CASSSQGGNTEAFF. Here the CDR3 DNA reads TGTGCCAGCAGCTCCCAGGGGGGCAACACTGAAGCTTTCTTT. The full variable domain, with the rest looked up from reference TRBV7-2 and TRBJ1-1, is GAGVSQSPSNKVTEKGKDVELRCDPISGHTALYWYRQSLGQGLEFLIYFQGNSAPDKSGLPSDRFSAERTGGSVSTLTIQRTQQEDSAVYLCASSSQGGNTEAFFGQGTRLTVV.

The rearrangement joins TRBV28 to TRBJ2-5, with unresolved D. Germline values: CDR1 MDHEN, CDR2 SYDVKM. Trimming pared 6 bases from V and 2 bases from J, leaving 4 bases between. CDR3 length: 11 residues. Here the CDR3 DNA reads TGTGCCAGCAGACTACAAGAGACCCAGTACTTC. It specifies CASRLQETQYF.

This CDR3 is CARRGGWDTEAFF. In DNA form, the CDR3 reads TGTGCCCGGAGGGGGGGTTGGGACACTGAAGCTTTCTTT. The chain couples TRBV7-8 to TRBJ1-1, with D perhaps matching TRBD1 (6 bases). CDR1 SGHVS and CDR2 FQNEAQ come from the germline V gene. The CDR3 is 13 residues long. V shed 11 bases and J shed 3 bases, with 16 bases lying between them.

The chain has TRBV12-3 or TRBV12-4 and TRBJ2-5; D ambiguous. This CDR3 region has 11 residues. The V and J ends lost 5 bases and 5 bases respectively, with 6 bases between them. The CDR3 is CASSKAETQYF. The CDR3 DNA sequence: TGTGCCAGCAGTAAAGCCGAGACCCAGTACTTC.

The chain combines TRBV5-6 with TRBJ1-4; 10 bases agree with TRBD1. Looked up from germline, CDR1 is SGHDT and CDR2 is YYEEEE. The CDR3 contains 14 residues. V lost 4 bases and J lost 6; bases outside the gene matches: 3. The chain's CDR3 is CASSPTGGDEKLFF. CDR3 bases: TGTGCCAGCAGCCCGACAGGGGGCGATGAAAAACTGTTTTTT.

The chain joins TRBV6-5 to TRBJ2-7, with D perhaps TRBD2 (5 bases). The length of the CDR3 is 14 residues. The germline CDR1 and CDR2 sequences are MNHEY and SVGAGI. Trimming left V 6 bases short and J 3 bases short, with 15 bases between. The CDR3 bases are TGTGCCAGCAGAACAGAGGGTTATTACTACGAGCAGTACTTC. Its protein is CASRTEGYYYEQYF.

This chain links TRBV10-1 with TRBJ1-5, with D possibly matching TRBD1 (5 bases). Trimming took off 10 bases at V and 5 bases at J, with 33 bases between the two ends. Germline assignment: CDR1 WNHNN and CDR2 SYGVQD (reference sequence). This CDR3 region has 19 residues. Here the CDR3 reads CATKTDIWSYLTIYQPQHF. DNA of the CDR3: TGCGCCACCAAGACAGATATTTGGTCGTATTTAACCATCTATCAGCCCCAGCATTTT.